This T cell receptor beta chain was found in a study of blood T cell repertoires in COVID-19. Sequenced by immunoSEQ multiplex PCR; TCRdb stores in-frame clones only, minus some. The sample carries around 200,000 clones, about four fifths recorded once. This clonotype originated in a woman of 80 years or more with acute or convalescent COVID-19. The specimen sequenced was peripheral blood.

The CDR3 bases are TGTGCCAGCAGTGAACCTAACCGACAGTCCGGCACTGAAGCTTTCTTT. It encodes CASSEPNRQSGTEAFF. The V and J genes are TRBV6-1 and TRBJ1-1, with D perhaps matching TRBD1 (5 bases). Germline V gives CDR1 MNHNS, CDR2 SASEGT. This CDR3 contains 16 residues. V shed 2 bases and J shed 4 bases, with 17 bases lying between them.